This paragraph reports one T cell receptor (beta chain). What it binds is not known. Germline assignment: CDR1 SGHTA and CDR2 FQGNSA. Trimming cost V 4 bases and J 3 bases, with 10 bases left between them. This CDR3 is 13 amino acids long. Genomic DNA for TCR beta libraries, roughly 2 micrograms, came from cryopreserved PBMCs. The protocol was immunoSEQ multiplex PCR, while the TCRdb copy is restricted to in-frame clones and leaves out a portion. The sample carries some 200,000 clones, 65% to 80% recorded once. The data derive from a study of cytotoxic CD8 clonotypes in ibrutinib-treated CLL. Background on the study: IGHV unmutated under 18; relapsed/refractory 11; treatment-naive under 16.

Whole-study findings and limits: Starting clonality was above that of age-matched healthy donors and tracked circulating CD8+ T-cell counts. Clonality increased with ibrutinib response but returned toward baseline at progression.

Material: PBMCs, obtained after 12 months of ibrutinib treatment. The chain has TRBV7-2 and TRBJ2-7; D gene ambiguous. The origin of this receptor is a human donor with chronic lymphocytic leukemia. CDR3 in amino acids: CASSSLRGYEQYF. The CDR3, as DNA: TGTGCCAGCAGCTCCCTACGCGGCTACGAGCAGTACTTC.